These T cell receptor beta chains were read from a single sample in a study of T-cell reconstitution after alpha-beta-depleted transplantation in children. From the PCR reads, TCRdb called clonotypes with MiXCR, one entry per CDR3 protein. The data contain roughly 120,000 distinct CDR3 sequences, 9% to 12% of them singletons. Sequencing was performed on PBMCs from the stem cell graft donor, taken from the stem cell graft. The receptors come from a human donor who donated a stem cell graft to a child with acute lymphoblastic leukemia. Each CDR3 is given with its conserved first and last residue.

v_call	cdr3_length	cdr3_aa
TRBV6-2/TRBV6-3	14	CASRWDRGGNEQFF
TRBV27	16	CASRSARGGTIPEAFF
TRBV7-2	15	CASSNSGHSSYEQYF
TRBV5-1	16	CASSQIRAANTGELFF
TRBV9	12	CASSARADTQYF
TRBV6-2/TRBV6-3	13	CASSYYRAYEQYF
TRBV27	13	CASSPKGQNGYTF
TRBV14	16	CASSQVRTKNTGELFF
TRBV19	16	CASSMGGRGFTDIQYF
TRBV7-9	13	CASSLSAAGELFF
TRBV5-1	12	CASSPESYEQYF
TRBV20-1	13	CSAGIAELYEQYF
TRBV5-1	15	CASSLLTGAGEKLFF
TRBV30	11	CAWSVKDTQYF
TRBV5-1	16	CASTDEAGERNYGYTF
TRBV5-5	14	CASSLEQGNYGYTF
TRBV7-2	14	CASSRDTNNSPLHF
TRBV7-9	13	CASRPGGPATQYF
TRBV20-1	13	CSARAGHGETQYF
TRBV7-6	17	CASSFSTGSRSYNEQFF
TRBV5-1	14	CASNLGGQGETQYF
TRBV5-1	15	CASSLGGSSGNTIYF
TRBV24-1	13	CATQRNTYNEQFF
TRBV7-6	16	CASSLWVPNIAGELFF
TRBV6-2/TRBV6-3	14	CASSSARESGELFF